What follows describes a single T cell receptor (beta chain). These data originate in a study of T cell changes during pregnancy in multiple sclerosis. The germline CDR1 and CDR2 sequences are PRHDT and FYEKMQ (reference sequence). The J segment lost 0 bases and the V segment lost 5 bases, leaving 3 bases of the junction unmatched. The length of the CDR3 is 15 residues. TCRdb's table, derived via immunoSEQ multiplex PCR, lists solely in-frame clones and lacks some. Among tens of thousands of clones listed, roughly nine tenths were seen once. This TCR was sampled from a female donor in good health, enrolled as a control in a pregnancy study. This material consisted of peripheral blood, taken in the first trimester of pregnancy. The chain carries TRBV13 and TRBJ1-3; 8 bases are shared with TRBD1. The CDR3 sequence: CASSVTGGSGNTIYF. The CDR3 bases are TGTGCCAGCAGCGTCACAGGGGGCTCTGGAAACACCATATATTTT.